The source of this T cell receptor beta chain is a study of beta chain features in type 1 diabetes. A sort by CD45RO/CCR7/CD25/CD127/CD95/CD27 yielded CD4+ naive, central memory, regulatory and stem cell-like memory cells. Expressed TCRB transcripts got sequenced, as all isolated RNA was reverse transcribed. Method: immunoSEQ multiplex PCR; TCRdb's copy keeps in-frame clones and lacks some. The data show 200,000 to 250,000 clones, with approximately 10% seen just once and 1% to 1.5% held by the top ten. The CDR3 consists of 14 residues. The ends lost 5 bases at V and 2 bases at J; junction bases unmatched: 3. CDR1 SGHVS and CDR2 FNYEAQ come from the germline V gene.

The TCR originated in a young man in good health. Sequencing used central memory CD4+ T cells from blood. The rearrangement links TRBV7-6 to TRBJ2-1; 7 nucleotides agree with TRBD2. CDR3 in amino acids: CASSRGTTYNEQFF. The CDR3 nucleotides read TGTGCCAGCAGCCGCGGGACTACCTACAATGAGCAGTTCTTC.